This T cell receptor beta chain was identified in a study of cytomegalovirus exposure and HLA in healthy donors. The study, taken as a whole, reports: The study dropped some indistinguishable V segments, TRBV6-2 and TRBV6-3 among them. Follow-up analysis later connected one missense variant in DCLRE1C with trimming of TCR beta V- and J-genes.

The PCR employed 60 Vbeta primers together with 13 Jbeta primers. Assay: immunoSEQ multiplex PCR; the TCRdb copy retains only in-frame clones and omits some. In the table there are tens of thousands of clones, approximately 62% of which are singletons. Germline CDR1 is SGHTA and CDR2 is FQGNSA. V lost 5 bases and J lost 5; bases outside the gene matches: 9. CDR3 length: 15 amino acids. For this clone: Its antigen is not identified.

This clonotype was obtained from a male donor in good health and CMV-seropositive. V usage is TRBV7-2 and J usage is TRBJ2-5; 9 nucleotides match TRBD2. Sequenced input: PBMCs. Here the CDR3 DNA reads TGTGCCAGCAGCCCCCCGGGACTAGCCGGGGAGACCCAGTACTTC. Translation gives CASSPPGLAGETQYF.